This TCR beta chain was sequenced in a study of T cells after yellow fever vaccination (dated by TCRdb to between 2018 and 2020). The study in broad terms: Libraries from fractions with low cell numbers were prepared with the SMART-Seq v4 Ultra Low Input RNA kit. To follow T-cell clones before and after primary and booster YFV17D yellow fever vaccination, bulk TCR alpha and beta repertoires were sequenced over time. Two healthy male donors, one aged 18 to 30 and one aged 30 to 40 years, made up the cohort. Bulk PBMC replicates and cell subsets were isolated from blood drawn at multiple timepoints before and after both primary and secondary immunization. Results and caveats for the whole study, not just this receptor: A small fraction of clonotypes showed up in both the CD4 and CD8 compartments, probably as a result of convergent recombination. Most clones expanded after primary vaccination were re-detected after the booster (approximately 95% of CD4 and approximately 89% of CD8), suggesting broad memory maintenance. Because abundant contaminating clonotypes from the bulk population could be contained in FACS-sorted repertoires, computational filtering was required. Only two donors were included in the study, so the extent to which the findings can be generalized is limited. The secondary T-cell response was found to be weaker but faster than the primary response, with a peak reached on day 5 rather than on day 15.

Turning to this clonotype: The target of this receptor is not known. Nothing much larger sits one base from this clone, and base qualities are not available.

The treatment or condition label, read with the paper, signifies: live attenuated yellow fever vaccine strain. At every blood-draw timepoint, two biological replicates of bulk PBMCs were collected. A standard Ficoll-Paque protocol was used to isolate PBMCs from peripheral blood. TriZol was used to extract RNA from bulk PBMCs, CD4 and CD8 fractions, and dextramer-positive and dextramer-negative fractions. The CDR3, from cysteine to phenylalanine, totals 16 residues. The entry retains the CDR3 DNA only, 48 bases that are in frame from base 1. CDR1 and CDR2 are drawn from the germline V gene: SGHTA, FQGNSA. V loses 5 bases of germline sequence and J loses 6 bases, and the interval between the two ends is 22 bases. TCR cDNA was synthesized by 5'RACE template switching, through which a universal primer site and unique molecular identifiers were introduced. Priming for cDNA synthesis came from both the TCR alpha and TCR beta constant segments. Library amplification used two PCR steps, and the second PCR step added sample barcodes and sequencing adapters. Sequencing of the libraries was done on either Illumina HiSeq 2500 (2x100 bp) or NovaSeq (2x150 bp). The authors' pipeline ran thus. MIGEC handled demultiplexing of reads and collapsing into UMI consensus sequences, while MiXCR performed V(D)J alignment. Vaccine-responding clonotypes were defined with edgeR using replicate PBMC samples, requiring FDR below 0.01 and a log2 fold change above 5 up to day 15. Each bulk clonotype received a CD4 or CD8 identity based on whether the sequenced CD4 or CD8 repertoire contained that clonotype at higher abundance. TCRdb itself trimmed the public reads at Q25 with fastp, ran MiXCR and retained productive beta chains. Under each unique CDR3 protein, matching rows form one entry showing the most common genes and DNA. The V and J calls follow TCRdb's processing rather than the paper's. Present in this sample are about 340,000 distinct CDR3 sequences, approximately 9% of which were seen just once. The ten top clones hold more than 15% of the sample.

This TCR came from a man aged 18 to 30 who received the YFV17D yellow fever vaccine. Sequencing was performed on PBMCs, taken on the day of the first yellow fever vaccination. The chain is assembled from TRBV7-2 and TRBJ1-1, with TRBD1 perhaps the D gene, on 5 matching bases. The CDR3 protein is CASSPDGVGRSPEAFF. The nucleotide sequence is given as TGTGCCAGCAGCCCGGATGGCGTGGGGCGGTCTCCTGAAGCTTTCTTT.